This is a list of T cell receptor beta chains from one sample in a study of neurological immune-mediated disorders. MiXCR was run by TCRdb on the 5' RACE reads, yielding one entry per CDR3 protein. The table has 80,000 or so distinct CDR3 sequences, 9.4% seen once; the top ten hold about 1.7%. Sequencing was done on a sample of PBMCs. The receptors come from a man in his forties or fifties in good health. CDR3s include the opening cysteine and the closing phenylalanine or tryptophan. A D gene is named only where the DNA matches it firmly. Clone size appears in some rows only: once, few, many, or a class for an expanded clone.

>NA|NA|TRBJ2-1|TRBV5-1
CASSLNGGSLNRSYNEQFF
TGCGCCAGCAGCCTGAATGGGGGTAGCTTGAATAGGTCCTACAATGAGCAGTTCTTC
>NA|many|TRBJ2-3|TRBV5-1
CASSQGGIRGTDTQYF
TGCGCCAGCAGCCAAGGGGGAATACGGGGCACAGATACGCAGTATTTT
>TRBD2|many|TRBJ2-1|TRBV3-1
CASSPGPGQRGLYNEQFF
TGTGCCAGCAGCCCCGGCCCGGGCCAGCGGGGGCTGTACAATGAGCAGTTCTTC
>TRBD1|many|TRBJ2-1|TRBV28
CASTRDRVNEQFF
TGTGCCAGCACCAGGGACAGGGTAAATGAGCAGTTCTTC
>TRBD1|many|TRBJ2-2|TRBV12-3/TRBV12-4
CASRQVDRENTGELFF
TGTGCCAGCAGACAGGTGGACAGGGAGAACACCGGGGAGCTGTTTTTT
>NA|many|TRBJ1-6|TRBV10-3
CASSNKLDPSYNSPLHF
TGTGCCTCTTCCAATAAATTGGACCCCTCCTATAATTCACCCCTCCACTTT
>NA|few|TRBJ2-7|TRBV12-3/TRBV12-4
CASSLLGVEQYF
TGTGCCAGCAGTTTATTGGGGGTCGAGCAGTACTTC
>NA|many|TRBJ1-1|TRBV12-3/TRBV12-4
CASSPERRSAFF
TGTGCCAGCAGCCCTGAACGGAGGTCAGCTTTCTTT
>NA|many|TRBJ1-4|TRBV27
CASSPGEKLFF
TGTGCCAGCAGCCCCGGGGAAAAACTGTTTTTT
>NA|many|TRBJ2-5|TRBV2
CASSALTGQETQYF
TGTGCCAGCAGTGCGCTGACAGGCCAAGAGACCCAGTACTTC
>TRBD2|many|TRBJ2-3|TRBV6-6
CASSSPTSGGAGSTDTQYF
TGTGCCAGCAGTTCCCCGACTAGCGGGGGGGCCGGGAGCACAGATACGCAGTATTTT
>TRBD2|many|TRBJ2-3|TRBV5-5
CASSRIAGGVTDTQYF
TGTGCCAGCAGCAGAATAGCGGGGGGGGTGACAGATACGCAGTATTTT